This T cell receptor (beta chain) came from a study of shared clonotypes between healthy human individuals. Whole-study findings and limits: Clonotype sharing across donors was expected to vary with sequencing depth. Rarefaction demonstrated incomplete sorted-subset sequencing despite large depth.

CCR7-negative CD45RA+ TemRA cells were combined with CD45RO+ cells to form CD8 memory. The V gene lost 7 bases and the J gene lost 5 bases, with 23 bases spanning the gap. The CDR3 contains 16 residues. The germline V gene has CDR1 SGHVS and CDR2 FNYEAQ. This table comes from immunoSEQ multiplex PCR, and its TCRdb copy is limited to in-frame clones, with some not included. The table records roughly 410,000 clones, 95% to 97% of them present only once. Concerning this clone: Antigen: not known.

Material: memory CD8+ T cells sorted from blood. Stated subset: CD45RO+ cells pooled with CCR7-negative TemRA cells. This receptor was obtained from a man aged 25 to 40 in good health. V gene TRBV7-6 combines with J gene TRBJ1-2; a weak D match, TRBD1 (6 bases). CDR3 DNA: TGTGCCAGCACATTCTCCACGACCGGGACAAGGTATGGCTACACCTTC. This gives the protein CASTFSTTGTRYGYTF.